The rows below give T cell receptor beta chains drawn from one sample of a study of cytomegalovirus exposure and HLA in healthy donors. Method: immunoSEQ multiplex PCR; TCRdb's copy keeps in-frame clones and lacks some. The table shows some 190,000 clones, with roughly 86% occurring only once. Sequencing input: PBMCs. These receptors all stem from a man in his thirties or forties in good health and CMV-seropositive. Both conserved end residues are part of each CDR3. Each record gives: D gene, J gene, V gene, clone size, CDR3 protein, CDR3 DNA. D genes are given only for firm matches. Clone sizes are given selectively: once, few, many, or a class where the clone is expanded.

D gene: TRBD2; J gene: TRBJ2-1; V gene: TRBV5-1; clone size: NA; CDR3 protein: CASSWRPSQMGLAFNEQFF; CDR3 DNA: TGCGCCAGCAGCTGGAGGCCTTCCCAGATGGGACTAGCGTTCAATGAGCAGTTCTTC
D gene: NA; J gene: TRBJ1-1; V gene: TRBV30; clone size: NA; CDR3 protein: CAWSVVGGTEAFF; CDR3 DNA: TGTGCCTGGAGTGTAGTGGGAGGCACTGAAGCTTTCTTT
D gene: NA; J gene: TRBJ2-1; V gene: TRBV1; clone size: NA; CDR3 protein: CTSSLLAGARTLEQFF; CDR3 DNA: TGCACCAGCAGCCTCCTAGCGGGGGCCCGAACTCTTGAGCAGTTCTTC
D gene: TRBD1; J gene: TRBJ1-2; V gene: TRBV29-1; clone size: NA; CDR3 protein: CSVEAGGELYGYTF; CDR3 DNA: TGCAGCGTTGAGGCAGGGGGAGAACTCTATGGCTACACCTTC
D gene: NA; J gene: TRBJ2-1; V gene: TRBV18; clone size: NA; CDR3 protein: CASSAEGSSYNEQFF; CDR3 DNA: TGTGCCAGCTCAGCTGAGGGGAGCTCCTACAATGAGCAGTTCTTC
D gene: TRBD2; J gene: TRBJ2-1; V gene: TRBV6-4; clone size: many; CDR3 protein: CASSASGGSYNEQFF; CDR3 DNA: TGTGCCAGCAGTGCTAGCGGGGGCTCCTACAATGAGCAGTTCTTC
D gene: NA; J gene: TRBJ2-6; V gene: TRBV27; clone size: NA; CDR3 protein: CASSLRQKVSSGANVLTF; CDR3 DNA: TGTGCCAGCAGCCTACGACAGAAGGTCAGCTCTGGGGCCAACGTCCTGACTTTC
D gene: TRBD2; J gene: TRBJ2-3; V gene: TRBV9; clone size: NA; CDR3 protein: CASSLTSGSFQDTQYF; CDR3 DNA: TGTGCCAGCAGCCTGACTAGCGGGAGTTTTCAAGATACGCAGTATTTT
D gene: TRBD1; J gene: TRBJ1-2; V gene: TRBV5-1; clone size: few; CDR3 protein: CASSTGTGTIGYTF; CDR3 DNA: TGCGCCAGCAGCACCGGGACAGGGACTATAGGCTACACCTTC
D gene: TRBD1; J gene: TRBJ1-5; V gene: TRBV19; clone size: NA; CDR3 protein: CASSIDWGTVATSQPQHF; CDR3 DNA: TGTGCCAGTAGTATAGATTGGGGGACAGTTGCTACGAGCCAGCCCCAGCATTTT
D gene: TRBD1; J gene: TRBJ2-7; V gene: TRBV19; clone size: NA; CDR3 protein: CASSLGTGTYEQYF; CDR3 DNA: TGTGCCAGTAGTTTAGGGACAGGGACCTACGAGCAGTACTTC
D gene: TRBD1; J gene: TRBJ1-5; V gene: TRBV18; clone size: NA; CDR3 protein: CASSPPTGARSNQPQHF; CDR3 DNA: TGTGCCAGCTCACCACCGACAGGGGCGCGGAGCAATCAGCCCCAGCATTTT
D gene: NA; J gene: TRBJ1-4; V gene: TRBV11-2; clone size: NA; CDR3 protein: CASSSRQGNEKLFF; CDR3 DNA: TGTGCCAGCAGCTCAAGGCAGGGGAATGAAAAACTGTTTTTT
D gene: NA; J gene: TRBJ1-1; V gene: TRBV9; clone size: few; CDR3 protein: CASSVGGYTEAFF; CDR3 DNA: TGTGCCAGCAGCGTAGGGGGGTACACTGAAGCTTTCTTT
D gene: NA; J gene: TRBJ2-5; V gene: TRBV29-1; clone size: NA; CDR3 protein: CSVEDLRRKETQYF; CDR3 DNA: TGCAGCGTTGAAGATCTCCGTCGGAAAGAGACCCAGTACTTC
D gene: TRBD2; J gene: TRBJ2-3; V gene: TRBV14; clone size: NA; CDR3 protein: CASSYTTTSGSTDTQYF; CDR3 DNA: TGTGCCAGCAGCTATACTACGACTAGCGGGTCCACAGATACGCAGTATTTT
D gene: NA; J gene: TRBJ2-7; V gene: TRBV7-9; clone size: NA; CDR3 protein: CASSPQVDRKYF; CDR3 DNA: TGTGCCAGCAGCCCTCAGGTGGACCGAAAGTACTTC
D gene: NA; J gene: TRBJ1-6; V gene: TRBV7-2; clone size: NA; CDR3 protein: CASSFQAESPLHF; CDR3 DNA: TGTGCCAGCAGCTTTCAGGCGGAGTCACCCCTCCACTTT
D gene: TRBD2; J gene: TRBJ2-3; V gene: TRBV27; clone size: NA; CDR3 protein: CASSFFPSGRNPTDTQYF; CDR3 DNA: TGTGCCAGCAGTTTCTTCCCTAGCGGGAGAAACCCCACAGATACGCAGTATTTT
D gene: NA; J gene: TRBJ1-2; V gene: TRBV29-1; clone size: NA; CDR3 protein: CSVDRAVPTGGYTF; CDR3 DNA: TGCAGCGTTGATCGGGCGGTACCAACGGGGGGCTACACCTTC
D gene: NA; J gene: TRBJ2-5; V gene: TRBV28; clone size: NA; CDR3 protein: CATLIQGQETQYF; CDR3 DNA: TGTGCCACCCTGATACAGGGTCAAGAGACCCAGTACTTC
D gene: TRBD2; J gene: TRBJ2-3; V gene: TRBV5-8; clone size: NA; CDR3 protein: CASSLSLLAGGTDTQYF; CDR3 DNA: TGTGCCAGCAGCTTGTCTCTCCTAGCGGGAGGCACAGATACGCAGTATTTT
D gene: NA; J gene: TRBJ1-2; V gene: TRBV6-4; clone size: NA; CDR3 protein: CASRGSFGYTF; CDR3 DNA: TGTGCCAGCAGGGGGTCTTTTGGCTACACCTTC
D gene: TRBD1; J gene: TRBJ2-7; V gene: TRBV7-3; clone size: NA; CDR3 protein: CASSFQSGGEYEQYF; CDR3 DNA: TGTGCCAGCAGCTTCCAATCAGGGGGCGAGTACGAGCAGTACTTC
D gene: TRBD2; J gene: TRBJ2-7; V gene: TRBV19; clone size: NA; CDR3 protein: CASSTLAGARPDEQYF; CDR3 DNA: TGTGCCAGTAGTACCCTAGCGGGAGCACGTCCCGACGAGCAGTACTTC
D gene: NA; J gene: TRBJ2-3; V gene: TRBV19; clone size: NA; CDR3 protein: CASTEGIGTDTQYF; CDR3 DNA: TGTGCCAGCACCGAAGGAATCGGCACAGATACGCAGTATTTT
D gene: TRBD1; J gene: TRBJ1-5; V gene: TRBV18; clone size: NA; CDR3 protein: CASSLQSRDRGNQPQHF; CDR3 DNA: TGTGCCAGCTCACTCCAGTCCCGGGACAGGGGTAACCAGCCCCAGCATTTT
D gene: TRBD1; J gene: TRBJ2-2; V gene: TRBV5-1; clone size: NA; CDR3 protein: CASETGGRAGELFF; CDR3 DNA: TGCGCCAGCGAAACAGGGGGCAGGGCCGGGGAGCTGTTTTTT
D gene: NA; J gene: TRBJ2-5; V gene: TRBV11-3; clone size: NA; CDR3 protein: CASSLDSGVGETQYF; CDR3 DNA: TGTGCCAGCAGCTTAGACTCAGGGGTTGGGGAGACCCAGTACTTC
D gene: NA; J gene: TRBJ2-7; V gene: TRBV5-4; clone size: NA; CDR3 protein: CASSPEGRTNYEQYF; CDR3 DNA: TGTGCCAGCAGCCCCGAGGGGCGCACGAACTACGAGCAGTACTTC
D gene: NA; J gene: TRBJ1-2; V gene: TRBV6-1; clone size: NA; CDR3 protein: CASSPLIDYGYTF; CDR3 DNA: TGTGCCAGCAGCCCCCTTATCGACTATGGCTACACCTTC
D gene: TRBD1; J gene: TRBJ1-1; V gene: TRBV7-3; clone size: NA; CDR3 protein: CASSSQGGAMNTEAFF; CDR3 DNA: TGTGCCAGCAGCTCCCAGGGGGGGGCGATGAACACTGAAGCTTTCTTT
D gene: TRBD1; J gene: TRBJ2-5; V gene: TRBV13; clone size: NA; CDR3 protein: CASSLVTGEETQYF; CDR3 DNA: TGTGCCAGCAGCTTAGTGACAGGGGAAGAGACCCAGTACTTC
D gene: TRBD1; J gene: TRBJ1-2; V gene: TRBV19; clone size: NA; CDR3 protein: CASSMDRSYTF; CDR3 DNA: TGTGCCAGTAGTATGGACAGGAGCTACACCTTC
D gene: NA; J gene: TRBJ2-2; V gene: TRBV7-2; clone size: NA; CDR3 protein: CASSRDSRAYTGELFF; CDR3 DNA: TGTGCCAGCAGCCGAGACTCCCGGGCTTACACCGGGGAGCTGTTTTTT
D gene: TRBD2; J gene: TRBJ2-5; V gene: TRBV10-2; clone size: once; CDR3 protein: CASSRVAGGVETQYF; CDR3 DNA: TGCGCCAGCAGTCGAGTAGCGGGAGGAGTAGAGACCCAGTACTTC
D gene: TRBD1; J gene: TRBJ1-5; V gene: TRBV30; clone size: NA; CDR3 protein: CAWTSGGGSNQPQHF; CDR3 DNA: TGTGCCTGGACCTCAGGGGGAGGAAGCAATCAGCCCCAGCATTTT
D gene: TRBD1; J gene: TRBJ2-7; V gene: TRBV27; clone size: NA; CDR3 protein: CASSLRPGQGFNEQYF; CDR3 DNA: TGTGCCAGCAGTTTACGGCCGGGACAGGGGTTCAACGAGCAGTACTTC
D gene: NA; J gene: TRBJ2-1; V gene: TRBV29-1; clone size: NA; CDR3 protein: CSVAAVDGSYNEQFF; CDR3 DNA: TGCAGCGTGGCGGCGGTGGACGGCAGCTACAATGAGCAGTTCTTC
D gene: NA; J gene: TRBJ1-1; V gene: TRBV19; clone size: NA; CDR3 protein: CASISPGRKNTEAFF; CDR3 DNA: TGTGCCAGTATTTCCCCCGGACGGAAGAACACTGAAGCTTTCTTT
D gene: TRBD1; J gene: TRBJ2-4; V gene: TRBV18; clone size: NA; CDR3 protein: CASSPNDRGVKNIQYF; CDR3 DNA: TGTGCCAGCTCACCAAACGACAGGGGGGTCAAAAACATTCAGTACTTC
D gene: NA; J gene: TRBJ1-2; V gene: TRBV27; clone size: NA; CDR3 protein: CASSTTSVQGYTF; CDR3 DNA: TGTGCCAGCAGTACGACCTCAGTGCAGGGCTACACCTTC
D gene: NA; J gene: TRBJ1-1; V gene: TRBV6-4; clone size: few; CDR3 protein: CASSDSDNTEAFF; CDR3 DNA: TGTGCCAGCAGTGACTCGGACAACACTGAAGCTTTCTTT
D gene: NA; J gene: TRBJ2-1; V gene: TRBV5-1; clone size: NA; CDR3 protein: CASSLEPPPGGGQFF; CDR3 DNA: TGCGCCAGCAGCTTGGAACCCCCCCCCGGGGGCGGGCAGTTCTTC
D gene: NA; J gene: TRBJ2-2; V gene: TRBV7-3; clone size: NA; CDR3 protein: CASSLTAVSANTGELFF; CDR3 DNA: TGTGCCAGCAGCTTAACAGCCGTATCCGCGAACACCGGGGAGCTGTTTTTT
D gene: NA; J gene: TRBJ2-3; V gene: TRBV19; clone size: NA; CDR3 protein: CASSTRTFTDTQYF; CDR3 DNA: TGTGCCAGTAGTACCAGGACCTTCACAGATACGCAGTATTTT
D gene: NA; J gene: TRBJ1-5; V gene: TRBV7-7; clone size: NA; CDR3 protein: CASSPGTGVNQPQHF; CDR3 DNA: TGTGCCAGCAGCCCAGGGACGGGGGTCAATCAGCCCCAGCATTTT
D gene: TRBD2; J gene: TRBJ2-1; V gene: TRBV5-4; clone size: NA; CDR3 protein: CASSLAGGRREQFF; CDR3 DNA: TGTGCCAGCAGCTTGGCGGGGGGGCGACGGGAGCAGTTCTTC
D gene: TRBD1; J gene: TRBJ2-7; V gene: TRBV6-6; clone size: NA; CDR3 protein: CASTGQGPYEQYF; CDR3 DNA: TGTGCCAGCACCGGACAGGGTCCCTACGAGCAGTACTTC
D gene: NA; J gene: TRBJ2-4; V gene: TRBV11-3; clone size: NA; CDR3 protein: CASSLESVPNQGNIQYF; CDR3 DNA: TGTGCCAGCAGCTTAGAGTCAGTCCCGAACCAGGGGAACATTCAGTACTTC
D gene: NA; J gene: TRBJ2-5; V gene: TRBV7-2; clone size: NA; CDR3 protein: CASRSFPRETQYF; CDR3 DNA: TGTGCCAGCAGATCTTTCCCAAGGGAGACCCAGTACTTC
D gene: TRBD1; J gene: TRBJ2-7; V gene: TRBV4-3; clone size: NA; CDR3 protein: CASSLNQGTGGPYEQYF; CDR3 DNA: TGCGCCAGCAGCCTAAATCAGGGGACAGGGGGACCCTACGAGCAGTACTTC
D gene: NA; J gene: TRBJ2-7; V gene: TRBV5-1; clone size: NA; CDR3 protein: CASSLGSALDYEQYF; CDR3 DNA: TGCGCCAGCAGCTTGGGATCGGCTCTCGACTACGAGCAGTACTTC
D gene: NA; J gene: TRBJ2-5; V gene: TRBV5-6; clone size: NA; CDR3 protein: CASSLSRMSRAQETQYF; CDR3 DNA: TGTGCCAGCAGCTTGTCCCGGATGTCCAGGGCCCAAGAGACCCAGTACTTC